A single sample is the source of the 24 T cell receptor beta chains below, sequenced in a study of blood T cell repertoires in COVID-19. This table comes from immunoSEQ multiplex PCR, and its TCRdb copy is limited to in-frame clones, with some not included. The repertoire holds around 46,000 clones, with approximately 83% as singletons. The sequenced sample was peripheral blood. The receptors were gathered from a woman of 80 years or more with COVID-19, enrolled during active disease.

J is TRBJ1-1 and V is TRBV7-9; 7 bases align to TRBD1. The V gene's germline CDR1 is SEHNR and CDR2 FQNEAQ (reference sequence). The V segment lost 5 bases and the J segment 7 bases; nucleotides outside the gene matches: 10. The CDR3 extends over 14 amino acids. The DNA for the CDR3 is TGTGCCAGCAGCAGTGGACAGGCAAAGGGTGAAGCTTTCTTT. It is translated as CASSSGQAKGEAFF.

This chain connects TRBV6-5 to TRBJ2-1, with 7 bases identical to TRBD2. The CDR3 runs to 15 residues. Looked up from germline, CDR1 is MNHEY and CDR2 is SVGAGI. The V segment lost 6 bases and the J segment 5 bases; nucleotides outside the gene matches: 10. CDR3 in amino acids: CASRTVASGHNEQFF. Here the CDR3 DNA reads TGTGCCAGCAGAACGGTGGCTAGCGGCCACAATGAGCAGTTCTTC.

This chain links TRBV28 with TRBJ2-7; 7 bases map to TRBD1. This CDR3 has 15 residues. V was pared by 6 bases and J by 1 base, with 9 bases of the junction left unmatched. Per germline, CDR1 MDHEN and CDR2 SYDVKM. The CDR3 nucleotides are TGTGCCAGCAGCCGTACAGGGGCGAAATCCTACGAGCAGTACTTC. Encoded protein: CASSRTGAKSYEQYF. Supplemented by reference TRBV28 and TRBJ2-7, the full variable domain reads DVKVTQSSRYLVKRTGEKVFLECVQDMDHENMFWYRQDPGLGLRLIYFSYDVKMKEKGDIPEGYSVSREKKERFSLILESASTNQTSMYLCASSRTGAKSYEQYFGPGTRLTVT.

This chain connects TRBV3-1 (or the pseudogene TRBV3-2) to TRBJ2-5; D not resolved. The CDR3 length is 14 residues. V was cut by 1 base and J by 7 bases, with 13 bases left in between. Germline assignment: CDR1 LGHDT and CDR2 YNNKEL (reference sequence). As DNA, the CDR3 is TGTGCCAGCAGCCAAGTGGGCTCCTTAGGGACCCAGTACTTC. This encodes CASSQVGSLGTQYF.

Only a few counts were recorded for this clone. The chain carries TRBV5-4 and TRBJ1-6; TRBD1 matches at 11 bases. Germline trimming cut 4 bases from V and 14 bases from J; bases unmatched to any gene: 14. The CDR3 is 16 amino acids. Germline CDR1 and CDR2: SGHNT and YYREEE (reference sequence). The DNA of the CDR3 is TGTGCCAGCAGCCCCGGACAGGGGGCGGGTGGGTTTGCCCTCCACTTT. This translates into CASSPGQGAGGFALHF.

The CDR3 reads CASSIVSYTEAFF. DNA for the CDR3: TGTGCCAGTAGTATAGTTTCGTACACTGAAGCTTTCTTT. This chain uses TRBV19 with TRBJ1-1, with D uncertain. V dropped 1 base and J dropped 3 bases, with 6 bases sitting between them. Germline values: CDR1 LNHDA, CDR2 SQIVND (reference sequence). This CDR3 is 13 amino acids long.

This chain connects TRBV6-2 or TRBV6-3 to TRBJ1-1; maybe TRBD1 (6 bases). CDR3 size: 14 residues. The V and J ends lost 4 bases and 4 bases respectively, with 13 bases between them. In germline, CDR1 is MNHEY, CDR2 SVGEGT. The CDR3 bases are TGTGCCAGCAGTTCGACAGGCAGCAGCACTGAAGCTTTCTTT. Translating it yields CASSSTGSSTEAFF.

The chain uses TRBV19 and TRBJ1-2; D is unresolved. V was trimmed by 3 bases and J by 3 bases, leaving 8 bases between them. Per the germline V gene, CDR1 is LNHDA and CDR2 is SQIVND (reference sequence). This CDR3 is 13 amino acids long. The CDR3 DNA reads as TGTGCCAGTAGTATCAAACAGCACTATGGCTACACCTTC. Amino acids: CASSIKQHYGYTF.

The CDR3 here is CASSPHQGEGDTQYF. CDR3 DNA: TGTGCCAGCAGCCCCCACCAGGGGGAAGGAGATACGCAGTATTTT. J is TRBJ2-3 and V is TRBV3-1 (or the pseudogene TRBV3-2); 7 nucleotides match TRBD1. The V segment lost 4 bases and the J segment 5 bases; nucleotides outside the gene matches: 9. This CDR3 has 15 amino acids. CDR1 and CDR2 (germline): LGHDT, YNNKEL (reference sequence).

CDR3 sequence: CASSLAPGDEQYF. Here the CDR3 DNA reads TGTGCCAGCAGCTTGGCCCCGGGGGACGAGCAGTACTTC. This chain joins TRBV5-5 and TRBJ2-7; tentatively, D is TRBD2 (6 bases). Trimming pared 0 bases from V and 5 bases from J, leaving 9 bases between. This CDR3 has 13 residues. CDR1 is SGHKS and CDR2 is YYEKEE in the germline V gene (reference sequence). Supplemented by reference TRBV5-5 and TRBJ2-7, the full variable domain reads DAGVTQSPTHLIKTRGQQVTLRCSPISGHKSVSWYQQVLGQGPQFIFQYYEKEERGRGNFPDRFSARQFPNYSSELNVNALLLGDSALYLCASSLAPGDEQYFGPGTRLTVT.

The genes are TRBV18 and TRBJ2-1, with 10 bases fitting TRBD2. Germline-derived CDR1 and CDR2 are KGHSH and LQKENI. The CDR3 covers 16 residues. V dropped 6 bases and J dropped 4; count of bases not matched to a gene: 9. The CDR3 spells CASSTGSGRGYNEQFF. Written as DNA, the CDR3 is TGTGCCAGCTCCACCGGAAGCGGGAGGGGTTACAATGAGCAGTTCTTC.

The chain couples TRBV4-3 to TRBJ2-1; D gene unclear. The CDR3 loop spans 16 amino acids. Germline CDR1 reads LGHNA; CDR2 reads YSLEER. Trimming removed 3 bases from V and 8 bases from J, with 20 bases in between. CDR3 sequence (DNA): TGCGCCAGCAGCCAGAGGCCGGCAGTCCAGAACCATGAGCAGTTCTTC. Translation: CASSQRPAVQNHEQFF.

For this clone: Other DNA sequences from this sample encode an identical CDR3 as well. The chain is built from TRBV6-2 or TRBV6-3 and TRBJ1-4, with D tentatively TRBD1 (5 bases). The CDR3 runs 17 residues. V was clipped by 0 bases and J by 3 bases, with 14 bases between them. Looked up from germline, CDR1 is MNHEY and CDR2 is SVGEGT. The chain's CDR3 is CASSYSRSRAANEKLFF. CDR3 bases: TGTGCCAGCAGTTACTCACGGTCCAGGGCCGCTAATGAAAAACTGTTTTTT.

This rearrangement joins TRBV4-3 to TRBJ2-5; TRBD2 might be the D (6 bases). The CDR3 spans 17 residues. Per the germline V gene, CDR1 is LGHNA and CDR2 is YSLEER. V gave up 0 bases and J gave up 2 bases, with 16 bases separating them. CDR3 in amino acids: CASSQDDLGGNQETQYF. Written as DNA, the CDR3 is TGCGCCAGCAGCCAAGACGACCTAGGAGGGAATCAAGAGACCCAGTACTTC.

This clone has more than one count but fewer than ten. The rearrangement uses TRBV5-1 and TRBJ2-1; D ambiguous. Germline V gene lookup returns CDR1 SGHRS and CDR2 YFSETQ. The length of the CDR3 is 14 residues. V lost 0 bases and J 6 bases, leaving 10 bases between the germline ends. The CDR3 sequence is CASSLGYAGNEQFF. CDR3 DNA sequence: TGCGCCAGCAGCTTGGGGTATGCAGGCAATGAGCAGTTCTTC.

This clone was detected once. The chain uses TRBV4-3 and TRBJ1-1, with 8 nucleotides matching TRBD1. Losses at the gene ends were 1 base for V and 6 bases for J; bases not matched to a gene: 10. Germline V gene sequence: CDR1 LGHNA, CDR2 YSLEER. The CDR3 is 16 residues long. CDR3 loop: CASSQASDRAGAEAFF. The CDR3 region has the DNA TGCGCCAGCAGCCAAGCTTCGGACAGGGCAGGCGCTGAAGCTTTCTTT.

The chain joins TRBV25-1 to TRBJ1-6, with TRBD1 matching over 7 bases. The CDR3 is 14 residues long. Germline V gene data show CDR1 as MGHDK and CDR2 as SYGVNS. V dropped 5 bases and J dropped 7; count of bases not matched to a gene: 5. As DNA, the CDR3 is TGTGCCAGCAGTTGGGACAGCAAGAATTCACCCCTCCACTTT. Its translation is CASSWDSKNSPLHF.

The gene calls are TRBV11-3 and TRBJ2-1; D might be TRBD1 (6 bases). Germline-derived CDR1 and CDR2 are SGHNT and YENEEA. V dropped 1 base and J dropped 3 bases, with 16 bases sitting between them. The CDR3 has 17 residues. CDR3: CASSLGPPGAGYNEQFF. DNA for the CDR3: TGTGCCAGCAGCTTAGGTCCCCCAGGGGCTGGCTACAATGAGCAGTTCTTC.

DNA for the CDR3: TGTGCCAGCAGCTTAGTGTTCCGACAGCCTTATAGCAATCAGCCCCAGCATTTT. As protein: CASSLVFRQPYSNQPQHF. J is TRBJ1-5 and V is TRBV13, with D perhaps TRBD1 (5 bases). Trimming removed 1 base from V and 0 bases from J, with 16 bases in between. This CDR3 is 18 amino acids long. Per the germline V gene, CDR1 is PRHDT and CDR2 is FYEKMQ (reference sequence).

The CDR3 protein is CASYEGGSNEKLFF. The CDR3 DNA reads as TGTGCCAGCTACGAGGGTGGGAGTAATGAAAAACTGTTTTTT. V is TRBV6-5 and J is TRBJ1-4, with D unclear. The germline V gene has CDR1 MNHEY and CDR2 SVGAGI. The CDR3 is 14 residues long. The V gene lost 8 bases and the J gene lost 4 bases, with 14 bases spanning the gap.

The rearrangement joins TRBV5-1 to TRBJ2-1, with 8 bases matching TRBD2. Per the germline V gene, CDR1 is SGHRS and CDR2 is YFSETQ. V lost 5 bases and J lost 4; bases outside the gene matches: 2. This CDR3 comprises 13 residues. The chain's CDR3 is CASSSSGYNEQFF. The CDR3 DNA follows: TGCGCCAGCAGTTCTAGCGGGTACAATGAGCAGTTCTTC.

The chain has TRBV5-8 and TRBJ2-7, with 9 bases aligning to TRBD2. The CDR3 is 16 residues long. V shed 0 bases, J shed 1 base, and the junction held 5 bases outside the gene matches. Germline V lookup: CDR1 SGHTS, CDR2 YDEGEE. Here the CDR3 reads CASSLGLSGRSYEQYF. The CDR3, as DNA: TGTGCCAGCAGCTTGGGTCTTAGCGGGAGATCCTACGAGCAGTACTTC.

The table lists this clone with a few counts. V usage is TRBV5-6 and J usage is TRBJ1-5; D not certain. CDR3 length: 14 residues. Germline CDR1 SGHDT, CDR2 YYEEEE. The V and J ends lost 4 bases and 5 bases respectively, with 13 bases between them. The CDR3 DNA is TGTGCCAGCAGCGGGAGTATGGGTGATCAGCCCCAGCATTTT. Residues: CASSGSMGDQPQHF.

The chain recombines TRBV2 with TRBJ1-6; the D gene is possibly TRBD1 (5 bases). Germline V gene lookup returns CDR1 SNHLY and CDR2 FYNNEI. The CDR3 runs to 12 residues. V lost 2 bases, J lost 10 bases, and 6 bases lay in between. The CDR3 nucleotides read TGTGCCAGCAGTGAACAGGGATCACCCCTCCACTTT. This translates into CASSEQGSPLHF.